Listed below are T cell receptor beta chains from one sample, sequenced in a study of blood T cell repertoires in COVID-19. The assay was immunoSEQ multiplex PCR, and TCRdb's table has in-frame clones only and misses some. The sample shows roughly 190,000 clones, about 85% of them seen only once. Sequenced material: peripheral blood. Receptor source: a man between 60 and 75 years old with active or convalescent COVID-19. Each CDR3 is given with its conserved first and last residue. D genes are given only for firm matches. A clone size is listed for some rows: how often the clone was seen (once, few, many), or a class if it is expanded.

D gene	V gene	clone size	J gene	CDR3 protein	CDR3 DNA
NA	TRBV4-2	NA	TRBJ1-5	CASSQDQGGQPQHF	TGTGCCAGCAGCCAAGATCAGGGCGGTCAGCCCCAGCATTTT
NA	TRBV12-3/TRBV12-4	NA	TRBJ1-2	CASSLGGIYGYTF	TGTGCCAGCAGTTTAGGAGGAATCTATGGCTACACCTTC
TRBD1	TRBV4-1	NA	TRBJ1-1	CASSLRQGDTEAFF	TGCGCCAGCAGCTTACGACAGGGGGACACTGAAGCTTTCTTT
NA	TRBV10-3	NA	TRBJ1-6	CAIRPLSQNSPLHF	TGTGCCATCAGGCCCCTATCCCAAAATTCACCCCTCCACTTT
TRBD1	TRBV11-2	few	TRBJ2-7	CASSLLRTGSEQYF	TGTGCCAGCAGCTTACTCAGGACAGGGAGCGAGCAGTACTTC
NA	TRBV3-1/TRBV3-2	NA	TRBJ1-1	CASKNSGRGTEAFF	TGTGCCAGCAAGAACTCCGGCAGGGGCACTGAAGCTTTCTTT
NA	TRBV29-1	NA	TRBJ1-1	CSVHKQENTEAFF	TGCAGCGTCCACAAACAGGAGAACACTGAAGCTTTCTTT
NA	TRBV12-3/TRBV12-4	NA	TRBJ2-7	CASSSAFREQYF	TGTGCCAGCAGTTCAGCCTTCAGGGAGCAGTACTTC
TRBD1	TRBV6-1	NA	TRBJ2-7	CASSELTGANEQYF	TGTGCCAGCAGTGAGTTGACAGGGGCCAACGAGCAGTACTTC
NA	TRBV6-5	NA	TRBJ1-2	CASSYSAGNYGYTF	TGTGCCAGCAGTTACTCGGCAGGGAACTATGGCTACACCTTC
TRBD2	TRBV6-7	NA	TRBJ2-2	CASSYSSGTSGGQSGELFF	TGTGCCAGCAGTTACTCATCCGGGACTAGCGGGGGGCAATCCGGGGAGCTGTTTTTT
NA	TRBV5-1	NA	TRBJ2-7	CASSLQGLSEYEQYF	TGCGCCAGCAGCTTGCAGGGGCTGAGTGAGTACGAGCAGTACTTC
TRBD1	TRBV5-5	NA	TRBJ1-1	CASSLLTGSGTEAFF	TGTGCCAGCAGCTTGTTGACAGGGTCGGGCACTGAAGCTTTCTTT
NA	TRBV10-3	once	TRBJ2-3	CAISELNRGRGTDTQYF	TGTGCCATCAGTGAGCTGAACAGGGGGAGGGGCACAGATACGCAGTATTTT
NA	TRBV5-1	NA	TRBJ1-1	CASSLFLSNTEAFF	TGCGCCAGCAGCTTGTTTCTGTCGAACACTGAAGCTTTCTTT
NA	TRBV12-5	NA	TRBJ2-7	CASGSGRGTYEQYF	TGTGCTAGTGGTTCTGGGCGGGGCACCTACGAGCAGTACTTC
NA	TRBV21-1	NA	TRBJ2-1	CASSHLERGVPSYNEQFF	TGTGCCAGCAGCCATTTAGAGCGGGGAGTCCCCTCCTACAATGAGCAGTTCTTC
TRBD1	TRBV27	few	TRBJ1-5	CATGGRQPQHF	TGTGCCACAGGGGGTCGTCAGCCCCAGCATTTT
TRBD2	TRBV7-2	NA	TRBJ2-1	CASSLVAGGYNEQFF	TGTGCCAGCAGCTTGGTAGCGGGGGGCTACAATGAGCAGTTCTTC
TRBD2	TRBV5-4	NA	TRBJ2-3	CASSLPGGVRTDTQYF	TGTGCCAGCAGCTTACCGGGGGGGGTTCGCACAGATACGCAGTATTTT
TRBD2	TRBV4-1	NA	TRBJ2-3	CASGPLAGGIMLDTQYF	TGCGCCAGCGGACCACTAGCGGGGGGGATAATGTTAGATACGCAGTATTTT
TRBD1	TRBV11-2	NA	TRBJ1-5	CASSLTGGTGAQPQHF	TGTGCCAGCAGCTTAACGGGTGGGACAGGGGCCCAGCCCCAGCATTTT
TRBD1	TRBV7-9	NA	TRBJ1-4	CASSSQGAAEKLFF	TGTGCCAGCAGCTCCCAGGGGGCGGCTGAAAAACTGTTTTTT
TRBD2	TRBV11-2	few	TRBJ2-7	CASSTRGSGGYEQYF	TGTGCCAGCAGCACCCGTGGTAGCGGGGGTTACGAGCAGTACTTC
TRBD1	TRBV9	NA	TRBJ1-2	CASSVVDRGGGGYTF	TGTGCCAGCAGCGTAGTGGACAGGGGAGGGGGGGGCTACACCTTC
NA	TRBV5-6	once	TRBJ2-1	CASSGPRGVNEQFF	TGTGCCAGCAGCGGCCCCCGCGGGGTCAATGAGCAGTTCTTC
NA	TRBV20-1	NA	TRBJ1-2	CSAYSPGQRDF	TGCAGTGCCTATTCACCCGGACAGAGAGACTTC
NA	TRBV10-3	NA	TRBJ2-1	CAMGEADEQFF	TGTGCCATGGGGGAGGCGGATGAGCAGTTCTTC
NA	TRBV5-4	NA	TRBJ2-7	CASSWQGSQYEQYF	TGTGCCAGCAGCTGGCAGGGGTCCCAATACGAGCAGTACTTC
NA	TRBV6-6	NA	TRBJ1-6	CASSYDRNSPLHF	TGTGCCAGCAGTTACGACAGGAATTCACCCCTCCACTTT
NA	TRBV5-1	NA	TRBJ1-4	CASSPGGVGEKLFF	TGCGCCAGCAGCCCCGGGGGAGTCGGTGAAAAACTGTTTTTT
NA	TRBV19	NA	TRBJ1-3	CASSRDTSGNTIYF	TGTGCCAGTAGTAGGGACACTTCTGGAAACACCATATATTTT
NA	TRBV12-2	few	TRBJ1-6	CASRDQGARSPLHF	TGTGCAAGTCGCGATCAGGGGGCTAGATCACCCCTCCACTTT
NA	TRBV7-9	NA	TRBJ2-7	CASSRPLPGRPQYF	TGTGCCAGCAGCCGCCCGCTCCCGGGGAGACCGCAGTACTTC
NA	TRBV3-1/TRBV3-2	NA	TRBJ1-2	CASSSGMEGYTF	TGTGCCAGCAGCTCGGGGATGGAGGGCTACACCTTC
NA	TRBV5-1	NA	TRBJ1-3	CASSFREGVSGNTIYF	TGCGCCAGCAGCTTTCGGGAGGGCGTCTCTGGAAACACCATATATTTT
TRBD1	TRBV19	few	TRBJ1-5	CASSSQQGSNQPQHF	TGTGCCAGTAGTTCCCAACAGGGGAGCAATCAGCCCCAGCATTTT
NA	TRBV18	NA	TRBJ2-1	CASASAGQANLVKQFF	TGTGCCAGCGCCTCGGCGGGGCAGGCGAACCTTGTCAAGCAGTTCTTC
TRBD1	TRBV19	few	TRBJ2-1	CASSSNTGGGEQFF	TGTGCCAGTAGTTCGAACACAGGGGGCGGTGAGCAGTTCTTC